The source of this TCR beta chain is a study of blood T cell repertoires in COVID-19. Study-level information: Spain, Italy and the United States supplied samples that represented acute and convalescent COVID-19.

Trimming took off 3 bases at V and 6 bases at J, with 9 bases between the two ends. Germline V gene lookup returns CDR1 WNHNN and CDR2 SYGVQD (reference sequence). The CDR3 loop spans 13 amino acids. TCRdb keeps only in-frame clones here, not all; method: immunoSEQ multiplex PCR. This table has about 110,000 clones, 71% appearing once. The TCR was taken from a human donor with acute or convalescent COVID-19. The donor label of this sample is uncertain. Sequencing input: peripheral blood. The genes are TRBV10-1 and TRBJ2-1, with D perhaps matching TRBD1 (6 bases). CDR3 DNA: TGCGCCAGCAGTGACTCGACAGGCAATGAGCAGTTCTTC. Residues: CASSDSTGNEQFF.